Described below is a single TCR beta chain sequence and its context. This CDR3 has 16 residues. Trimming removed 0 bases at V and 0 bases at J, with 13 bases between. Per the germline V gene, CDR1 is SGDLS and CDR2 is YYNGEE. These data originate in a study of T cell changes during pregnancy in multiple sclerosis. Sequencing was performed with immunoSEQ multiplex PCR; in TCRdb, only in-frame clones are kept and a portion is missing. The table records about 48,000 clones, 88% of them present only once. This clonotype was sampled from a female donor with multiple sclerosis, enrolled in a pregnancy study. The sample here was CD4+ T cells from peripheral blood mononuclear cells, taken in the second trimester of pregnancy. The chain is built from TRBV9 and TRBJ2-7, with D possibly being TRBD1 (5 bases). In nucleotides, the CDR3 is TGTGCCAGCAGCGTAGCTCCGAGACAGAGCTCCTACGAGCAGTACTTC. Amino acids: CASSVAPRQSSYEQYF.